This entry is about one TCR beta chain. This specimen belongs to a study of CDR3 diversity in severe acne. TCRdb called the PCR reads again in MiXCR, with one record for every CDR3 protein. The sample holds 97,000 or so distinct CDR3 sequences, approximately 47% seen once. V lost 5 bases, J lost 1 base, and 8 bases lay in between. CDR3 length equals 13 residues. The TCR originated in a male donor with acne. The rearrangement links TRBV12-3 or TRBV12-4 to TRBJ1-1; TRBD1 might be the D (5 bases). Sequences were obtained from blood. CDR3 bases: TGTGCCAGCAGTGCAGGGACGAACACTGAAGCTTTCTTT. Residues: CASSAGTNTEAFF.